This TCR beta chain was recovered during a study of PD-L1 blockade in urothelial cancer. Looking at the study overall: Males with urothelial cancer arising in the bladder constituted most of the roughly 30 patients. Typically, measured as a median, blood samples had 141,255 T cells.

About this clone: The target antigen is unknown.

Time point meaning: pretreatment peripheral blood. Each individual provided 1 to 8 samples (taken pretreatment and on-treatment). Libraries were prepared by immunoSEQ multiplex PCR; TCRdb keeps only in-frame clonotypes and omits some of them. Altogether under 95,000 clones are present, around 83% being singletons, with the ten largest covering roughly 2%. The germline gives CDR1 SGHTA, CDR2 FQGNSA. The J segment lost 4 bases and the V segment lost 6 bases, leaving 7 bases of the junction unmatched. This CDR3 comprises 14 residues. Study-level results: Survival was better when pretreatment blood TCR clonality fell below the median.

The chain combines TRBV7-2 with TRBJ2-5, with 8 bases identical to TRBD2. Sequencing was performed on PBMCs, taken around atezolizumab (anti-PD-L1) treatment. This TCR came from a man aged 55 to 70 with urothelial cancer. CDR3 region: CASRQGLAPETQYF. CDR3 DNA: TGTGCCAGCAGACAAGGACTAGCTCCAGAGACCCAGTACTTC.